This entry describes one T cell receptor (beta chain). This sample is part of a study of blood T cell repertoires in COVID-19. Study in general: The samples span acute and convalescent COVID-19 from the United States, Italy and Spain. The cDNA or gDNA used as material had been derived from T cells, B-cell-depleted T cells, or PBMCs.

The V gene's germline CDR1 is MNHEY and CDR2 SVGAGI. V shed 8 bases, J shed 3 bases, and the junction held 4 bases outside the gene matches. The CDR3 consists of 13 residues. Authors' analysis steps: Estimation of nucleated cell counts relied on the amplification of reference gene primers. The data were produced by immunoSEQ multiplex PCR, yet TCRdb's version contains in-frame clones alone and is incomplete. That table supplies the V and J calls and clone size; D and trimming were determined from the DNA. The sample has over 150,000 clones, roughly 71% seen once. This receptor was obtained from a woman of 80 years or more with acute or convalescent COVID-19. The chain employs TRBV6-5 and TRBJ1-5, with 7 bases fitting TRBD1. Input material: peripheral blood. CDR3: CASGDSHNQPQHF. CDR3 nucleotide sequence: TGTGCCAGCGGGGACAGTCACAATCAGCCCCAGCATTTT.